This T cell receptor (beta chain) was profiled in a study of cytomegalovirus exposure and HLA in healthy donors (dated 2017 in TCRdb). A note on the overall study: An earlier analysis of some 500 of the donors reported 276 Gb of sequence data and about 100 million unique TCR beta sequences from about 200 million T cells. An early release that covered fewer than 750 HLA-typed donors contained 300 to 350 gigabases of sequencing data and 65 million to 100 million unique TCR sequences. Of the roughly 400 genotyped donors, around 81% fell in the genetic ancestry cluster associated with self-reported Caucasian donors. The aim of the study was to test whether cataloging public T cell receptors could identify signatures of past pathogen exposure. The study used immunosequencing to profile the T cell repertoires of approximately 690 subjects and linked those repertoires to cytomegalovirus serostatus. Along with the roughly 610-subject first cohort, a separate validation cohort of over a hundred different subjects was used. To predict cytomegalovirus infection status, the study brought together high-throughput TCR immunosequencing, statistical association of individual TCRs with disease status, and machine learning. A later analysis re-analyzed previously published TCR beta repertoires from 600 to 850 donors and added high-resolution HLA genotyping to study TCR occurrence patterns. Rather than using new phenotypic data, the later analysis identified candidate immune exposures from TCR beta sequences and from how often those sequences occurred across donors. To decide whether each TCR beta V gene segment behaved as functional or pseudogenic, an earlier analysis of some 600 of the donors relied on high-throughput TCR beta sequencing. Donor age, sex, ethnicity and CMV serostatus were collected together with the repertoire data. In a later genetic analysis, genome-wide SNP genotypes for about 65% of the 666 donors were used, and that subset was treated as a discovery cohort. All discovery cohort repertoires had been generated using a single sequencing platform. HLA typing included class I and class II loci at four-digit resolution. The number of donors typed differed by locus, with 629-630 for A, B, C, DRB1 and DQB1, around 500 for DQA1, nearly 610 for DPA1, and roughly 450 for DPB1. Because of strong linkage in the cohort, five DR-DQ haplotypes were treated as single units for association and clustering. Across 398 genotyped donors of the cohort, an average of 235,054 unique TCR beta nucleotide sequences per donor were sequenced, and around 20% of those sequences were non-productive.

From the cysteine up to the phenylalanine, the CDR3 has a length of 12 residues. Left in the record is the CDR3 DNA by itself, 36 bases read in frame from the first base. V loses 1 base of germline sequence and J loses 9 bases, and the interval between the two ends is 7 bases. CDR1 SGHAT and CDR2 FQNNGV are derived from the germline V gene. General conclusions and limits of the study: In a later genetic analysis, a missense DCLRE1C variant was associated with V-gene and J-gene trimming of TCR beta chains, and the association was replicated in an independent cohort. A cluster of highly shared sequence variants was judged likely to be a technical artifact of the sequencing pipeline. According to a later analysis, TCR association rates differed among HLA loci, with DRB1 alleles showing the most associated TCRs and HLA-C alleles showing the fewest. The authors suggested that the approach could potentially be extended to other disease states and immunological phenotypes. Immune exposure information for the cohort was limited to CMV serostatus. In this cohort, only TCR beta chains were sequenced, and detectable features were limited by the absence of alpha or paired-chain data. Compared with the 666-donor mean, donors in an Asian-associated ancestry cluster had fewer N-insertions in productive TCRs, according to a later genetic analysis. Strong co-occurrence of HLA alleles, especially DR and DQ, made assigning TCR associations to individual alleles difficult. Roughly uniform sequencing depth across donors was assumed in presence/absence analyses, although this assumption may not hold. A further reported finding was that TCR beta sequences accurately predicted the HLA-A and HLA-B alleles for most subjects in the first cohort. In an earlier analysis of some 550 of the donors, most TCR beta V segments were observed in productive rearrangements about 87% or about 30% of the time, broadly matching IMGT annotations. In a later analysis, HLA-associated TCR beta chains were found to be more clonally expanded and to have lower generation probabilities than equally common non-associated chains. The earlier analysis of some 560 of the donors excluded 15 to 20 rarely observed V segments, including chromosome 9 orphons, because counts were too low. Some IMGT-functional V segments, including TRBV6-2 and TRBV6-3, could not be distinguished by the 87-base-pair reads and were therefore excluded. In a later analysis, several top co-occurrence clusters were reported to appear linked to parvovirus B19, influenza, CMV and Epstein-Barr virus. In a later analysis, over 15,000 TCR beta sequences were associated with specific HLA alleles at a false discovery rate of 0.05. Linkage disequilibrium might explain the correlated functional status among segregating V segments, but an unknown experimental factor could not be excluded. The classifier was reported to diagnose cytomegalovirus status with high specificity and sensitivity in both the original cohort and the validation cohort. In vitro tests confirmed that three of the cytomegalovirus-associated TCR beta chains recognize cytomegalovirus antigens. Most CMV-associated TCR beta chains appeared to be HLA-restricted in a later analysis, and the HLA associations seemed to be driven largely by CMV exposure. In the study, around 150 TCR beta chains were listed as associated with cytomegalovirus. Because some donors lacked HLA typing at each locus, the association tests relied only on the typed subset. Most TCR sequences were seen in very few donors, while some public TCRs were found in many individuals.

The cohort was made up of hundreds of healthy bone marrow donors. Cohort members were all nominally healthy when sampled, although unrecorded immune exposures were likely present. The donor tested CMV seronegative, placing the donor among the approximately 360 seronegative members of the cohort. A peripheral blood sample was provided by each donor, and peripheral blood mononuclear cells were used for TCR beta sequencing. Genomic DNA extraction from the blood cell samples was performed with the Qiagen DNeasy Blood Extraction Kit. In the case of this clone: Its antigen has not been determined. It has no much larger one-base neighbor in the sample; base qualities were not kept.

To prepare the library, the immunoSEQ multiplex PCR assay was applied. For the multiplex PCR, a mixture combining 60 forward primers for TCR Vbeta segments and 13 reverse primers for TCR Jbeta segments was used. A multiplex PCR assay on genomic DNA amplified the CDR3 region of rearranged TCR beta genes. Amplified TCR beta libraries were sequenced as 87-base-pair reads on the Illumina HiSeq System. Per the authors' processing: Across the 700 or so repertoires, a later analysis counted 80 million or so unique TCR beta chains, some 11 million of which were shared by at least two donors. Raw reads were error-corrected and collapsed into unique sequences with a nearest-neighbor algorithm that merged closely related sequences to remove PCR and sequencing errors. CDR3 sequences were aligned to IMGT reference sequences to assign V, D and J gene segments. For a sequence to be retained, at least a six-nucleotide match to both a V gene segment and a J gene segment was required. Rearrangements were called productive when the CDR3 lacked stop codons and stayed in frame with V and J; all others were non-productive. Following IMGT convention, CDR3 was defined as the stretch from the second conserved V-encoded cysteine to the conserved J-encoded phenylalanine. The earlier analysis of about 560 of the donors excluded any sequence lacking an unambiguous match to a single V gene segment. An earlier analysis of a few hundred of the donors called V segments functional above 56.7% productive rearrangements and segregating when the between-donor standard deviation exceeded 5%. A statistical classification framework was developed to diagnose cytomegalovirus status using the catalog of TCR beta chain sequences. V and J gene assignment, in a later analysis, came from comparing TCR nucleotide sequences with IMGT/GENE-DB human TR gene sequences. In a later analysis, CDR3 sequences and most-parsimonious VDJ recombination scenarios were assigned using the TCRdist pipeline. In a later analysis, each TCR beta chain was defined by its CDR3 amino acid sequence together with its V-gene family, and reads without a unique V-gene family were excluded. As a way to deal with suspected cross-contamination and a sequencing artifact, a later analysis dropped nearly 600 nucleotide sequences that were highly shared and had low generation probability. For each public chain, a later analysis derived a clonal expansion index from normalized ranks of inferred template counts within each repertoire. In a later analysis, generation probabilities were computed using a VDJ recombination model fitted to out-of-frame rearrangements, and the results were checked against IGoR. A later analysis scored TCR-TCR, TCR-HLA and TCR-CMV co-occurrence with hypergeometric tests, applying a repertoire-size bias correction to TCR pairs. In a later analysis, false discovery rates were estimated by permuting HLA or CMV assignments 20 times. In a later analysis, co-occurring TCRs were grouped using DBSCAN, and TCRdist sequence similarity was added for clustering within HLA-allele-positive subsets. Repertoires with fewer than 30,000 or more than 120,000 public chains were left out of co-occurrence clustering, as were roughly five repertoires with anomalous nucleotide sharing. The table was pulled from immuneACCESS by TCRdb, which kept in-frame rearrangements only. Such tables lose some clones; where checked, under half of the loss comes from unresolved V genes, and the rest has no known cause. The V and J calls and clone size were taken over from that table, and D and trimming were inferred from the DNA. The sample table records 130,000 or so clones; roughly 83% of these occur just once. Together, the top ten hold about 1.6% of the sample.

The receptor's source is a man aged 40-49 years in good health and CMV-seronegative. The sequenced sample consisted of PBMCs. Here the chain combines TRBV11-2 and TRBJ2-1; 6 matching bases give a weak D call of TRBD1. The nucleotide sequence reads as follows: TGTGCCAGCAGCTTAGTAGGGGGTGAGCAGTTCTTC. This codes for CASSLVGGEQFF.